This TCR beta chain was observed in a study of blood T cell repertoires in COVID-19. Measured with immunoSEQ multiplex PCR; TCRdb has only the in-frame clones, and not every one. The sample lists some 64,000 clones, 84% occurring once. Enrollment of patients from Seattle took place during active infection, with longitudinal follow-up. Germline V gives CDR1 MNHEY, CDR2 SVGAGI. J gave up 5 bases and V 8 bases, and 2 bases lay outside the gene matches. The CDR3 length is 13 residues. The receptor was derived from a man aged 55 to 70 with COVID-19, enrolled during active disease. The V gene is TRBV6-5, the J gene TRBJ2-2, with 10 bases matching TRBD1. Specimen: peripheral blood. In DNA form, the CDR3 reads TGTGCCAGCGGGACAGGGGTTACCGGGGAGCTGTTTTTT. Translating gives CASGTGVTGELFF.